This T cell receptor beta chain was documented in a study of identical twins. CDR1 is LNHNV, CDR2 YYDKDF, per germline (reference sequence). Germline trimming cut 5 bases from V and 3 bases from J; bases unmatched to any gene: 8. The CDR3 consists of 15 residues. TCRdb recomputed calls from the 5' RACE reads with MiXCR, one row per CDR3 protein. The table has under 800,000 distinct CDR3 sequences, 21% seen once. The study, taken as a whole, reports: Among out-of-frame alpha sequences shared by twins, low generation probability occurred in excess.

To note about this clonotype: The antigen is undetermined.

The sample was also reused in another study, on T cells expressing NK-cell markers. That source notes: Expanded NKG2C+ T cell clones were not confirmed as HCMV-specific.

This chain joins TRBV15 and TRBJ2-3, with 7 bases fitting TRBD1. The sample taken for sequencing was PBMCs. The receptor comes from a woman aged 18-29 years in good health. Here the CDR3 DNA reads TGTGCCACCAGCGTAGGGGGCGCGGCGACAGATACGCAGTATTTT. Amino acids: CATSVGGAATDTQYF. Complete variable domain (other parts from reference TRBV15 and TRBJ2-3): DAMVIQNPRYQVTQFGKPVTLSCSQTLNHNVMYWYQQKSSQAPKLLFHYYDKDFNNEADTPDNFQSRRPNTSFCFLDIRSPGLGDTAMYLCATSVGGAATDTQYFGPGTRLTVL.